This T cell receptor beta chain originates from a study of immune evolution from preneoplasia to lung adenocarcinoma. H&E slides confirmed each diagnosis, reviewed by two pathologists independently. This CDR3 spans 14 amino acids. Losses at the gene ends were 2 bases for V and 5 bases for J; bases not matched to a gene: 3. The germline V gene has CDR1 SGHDT and CDR2 YYEEEE. The table came from immunoSEQ multiplex PCR; TCRdb's copy has only in-frame clones and leaves some out. The sample yields approximately 5,000 clones, almost 80% seen once. The rearrangement joins TRBV5-6 to TRBJ1-5; 8 nucleotides align to TRBD1. Sequencing was done on a sample of FFPE normal lung tissue adjacent to the tumor. This sequence was found in a person between 60 and 70 years old with lung adenocarcinoma. CDR3 nucleotides: TGTGCCAGCAGCTTCAGGGGGCCGGATCAGCCCCAGCATTTT. Protein sequence: CASSFRGPDQPQHF.